Below are 32 T cell receptor beta chains sequenced from a single sample in a study of cytomegalovirus exposure and HLA in healthy donors. A multiplex PCR was run with 60 Vbeta primers and 13 Jbeta primers. Measured with immunoSEQ multiplex PCR; TCRdb has only the in-frame clones, and not every one. In the table there are some 150,000 clones, 72% of which are singletons. Sequencing input: PBMCs. The receptors originated from a man between 35 and 55 years old in good health and CMV-seronegative.

This rearrangement joins TRBV7-6 to TRBJ1-5, with TRBD1 matching over 9 bases. The CDR3 covers 16 residues. Looked up from germline, CDR1 is SGHVS and CDR2 is FNYEAQ. Trimming took 4 bases from V and 7 from J; bases not matched to a gene: 11. The CDR3 bases are TGTGCCAGCAGCTCCGGACTTCGGGACAGGGACCAGCCCCAGCATTTT. Residues: CASSSGLRDRDQPQHF.

This clone occurred once. The rearrangement links TRBV5-6 to TRBJ2-7; the match to TRBD2 covers 9 bases. The V gene end was trimmed by 4 bases and the J gene end by 2 bases; junction bases not matched to a gene: 7. The CDR3 consists of 15 residues. CDR1 SGHDT and CDR2 YYEEEE come from the germline V gene. CDR3 coding DNA: TGTGCCAGCAGCAAAGGACTAGCGTATACCTACGAGCAGTACTTC. Its protein is CASSKGLAYTYEQYF.

J is TRBJ1-5 and V is TRBV11-2; 10 bases line up with TRBD1. J gave up 6 bases and V 6 bases, and 8 bases lay outside the gene matches. The CDR3 consists of 15 residues. CDR1 is SGHAT and CDR2 is FQNNGV in the germline V gene. In DNA form, the CDR3 reads TGTGCCAGCAGTTCCCAGACAGGGGGCGGTCAGCCCCAGCATTTT. Translating it yields CASSSQTGGGQPQHF.

The rearrangement links TRBV5-6 to TRBJ2-3; D not certain. In germline, CDR1 is SGHDT, CDR2 YYEEEE. The CDR3 is 14 amino acids. Trimming took 6 bases from V and 2 from J, leaving 13 bases between them. DNA of the CDR3: TGTGCCAGCATCTCCGTGGGCCACACAGATACGCAGTATTTT. Translating gives CASISVGHTDTQYF.

The chain couples TRBV5-1 to TRBJ1-2; maybe TRBD1 (6 bases). CDR1 SGHRS and CDR2 YFSETQ come from the germline V gene. The V end was cut by 2 bases, the J end by 6 bases, with 11 bases between. The CDR3 totals 13 residues. CDR3 sequence: CASSFSGDDGYTF. The CDR3 DNA sequence: TGCGCCAGCAGCTTCTCAGGGGATGATGGCTACACCTTC.

This rearrangement joins TRBV19 to TRBJ1-1; D not certain. This CDR3 spans 12 amino acids. Germline CDR1 and CDR2: LNHDA and SQIVND (reference sequence). The ends were cut back, 6 bases at V and 3 bases at J, with 8 bases in the middle. Here the CDR3 reads CASREWDTEAFF. CDR3 DNA: TGTGCCAGTAGGGAGTGGGACACTGAAGCTTTCTTT. The whole variable domain, remainder taken from reference TRBV19 and TRBJ1-1, is DGGITQSPKYLFRKEGQNVTLSCEQNLNHDAMYWYRQDPGQGLRLIYYSQIVNDFQKGDIAEGYSVSREKKESFPLTVTSAQKNPTAFYLCASREWDTEAFFGQGTRLTVV.

The rearrangement uses TRBV7-9 and TRBJ2-3; D gene uncertain. The CDR3 is 14 residues long. Germline CDR1 and CDR2: SEHNR and FQNEAQ (reference sequence). V shed 3 bases and J shed 0 bases, with 7 bases lying between them. CDR3 nucleotides: TGTGCCAGCAGCTTGACACTCAGCACAGATACGCAGTATTTT. It codes for CASSLTLSTDTQYF. The variable domain in full, completed from reference TRBV7-9 and TRBJ2-3, reads DTGVSQNPRHKITKRGQNVTFRCDPISEHNRLYWYRQTLGQGPEFLTYFQNEAQLEKSRLLSDRFSAERPKGSFSTLEIQRTEQGDSAMYLCASSLTLSTDTQYFGPGTRLTVL.

The chain couples TRBV10-1 to TRBJ2-7, with 11 positions matching TRBD2. The ends lost 1 base at V and 5 bases at J; junction bases unmatched: 10. The CDR3 spans 17 residues. Germline assignment: CDR1 WNHNN and CDR2 SYGVQD (reference sequence). The CDR3 region has the DNA TGCGCCAGCAGTGAGTTCACACTAGCGGGAGTTGGGAACGAGCAGTACTTC. Residues: CASSEFTLAGVGNEQYF.

This chain joins TRBV5-1 and TRBJ1-2, with D unclear. The germline V and J ends were trimmed by 2 bases and 5 bases, with 16 bases remaining between them. This CDR3 is built from 15 residues. Per germline, CDR1 SGHRS and CDR2 YFSETQ. CDR3 coding DNA: TGCGCCAGCAGCTTAAACAGTGAGGGCCGATATGGCTACACCTTC. It is translated as CASSLNSEGRYGYTF. The full variable domain, with the rest looked up from reference TRBV5-1 and TRBJ1-2, is KAGVTQTPRYLIKTRGQQVTLSCSPISGHRSVSWYQQTPGQGLQFLFEYFSETQRNKGNFPGRFSGRQFSNSRSEMNVSTLELGDSALYLCASSLNSEGRYGYTFGSGTRLTVV.

V gene TRBV27 combines with J gene TRBJ1-5, with 9 bases fitting TRBD1. V was clipped by 4 bases and J by 0 bases; unmatched bases: 4. This CDR3 has 16 amino acids. Germline CDR1 reads MNHEY; CDR2 reads SMNVEV (reference sequence). The CDR3 loop is CASSSGQGYSNQPQHF. In DNA, the CDR3 is TGTGCCAGCAGTTCTGGACAGGGGTATAGCAATCAGCCCCAGCATTTT.

J is TRBJ1-4 and V is TRBV18; 7 bases are shared with TRBD1. Germline V gives CDR1 KGHSH, CDR2 LQKENI. The CDR3 is 14 residues long. V lost 6 bases, J lost 8 bases, and 9 bases stayed unmatched. The CDR3 loop is CASSLDRAGEKLFF. CDR3 DNA: TGTGCCAGCTCGCTCGACAGGGCAGGGGAAAAACTGTTTTTT. Drawing the rest from reference TRBV18 and TRBJ1-4, the complete variable domain is NAGVMQNPRHLVRRRGQEARLRCSPMKGHSHVYWYRQLPEEGLKFMVYLQKENIIDESGMPKERFSAEFPKEGPSILRIQQVVRGDSAAYFCASSLDRAGEKLFFGSGTQLSVL.

The CDR3 DNA sequence: TGTGCCAGCAGCTTTTGCCCCGGACTAGCGGGAGACTCTATATTCTGCGAGCAGTACTTC. Translation: CASSFCPGLAGDSIFCEQYF. The chain couples TRBV13 to TRBJ2-7; TRBD2 aligns across 13 bases. Unmatched junction bases numbered 20, after V lost 3 bases and J lost 6 bases. The CDR3 is 20 residues long. The germline gives CDR1 PRHDT, CDR2 FYEKMQ (reference sequence).

This clone was found once. This chain joins TRBV7-6 and TRBJ1-1, with D maybe TRBD1 (6 bases). V was trimmed by 1 base and J by 0 bases, leaving 9 bases between them. The CDR3 runs to 15 residues. CDR1 SGHVS and CDR2 FNYEAQ come from the germline V gene. For the CDR3, the DNA is TGTGCCAGCAGCTTAGAAGGGGGAGTGAACACTGAAGCTTTCTTT. Protein sequence: CASSLEGGVNTEAFF. The variable domain in full, completed from reference TRBV7-6 and TRBJ1-1, reads GAGVSQSPRYKVTKRGQDVALRCDPISGHVSLYWYRQALGQGPEFLTYFNYEAQQDKSGLPNDRFSAERPEGSISTLTIQRTEQRDSAMYRCASSLEGGVNTEAFFGQGTRLTVV.

The V call is TRBV4-1, the J call TRBJ2-7; D possibly corresponds to TRBD2 (6 bases). CDR1 MGHRA and CDR2 YSYEKL come from the germline V gene. V gave up 3 bases and J gave up 5 bases, with 11 bases separating them. The CDR3 spans 13 residues. The CDR3 region has the DNA TGCGCCAGCAGCCAGGGTCGGAGGGACGAGCAGTACTTC. Its translation: CASSQGRRDEQYF.

This clone was recorded only once. The CDR3 sequence: CASRRTSVGEQFF. DNA for the CDR3: TGTGCCAGCCGACGGACTAGCGTCGGTGAGCAGTTCTTC. J is TRBJ2-1 and V is TRBV25-1; 9 bases map to TRBD2. Germline V gene data show CDR1 as MGHDK and CDR2 as SYGVNS. The CDR3 loop spans 13 amino acids. V shed 8 bases and J 9 bases; nucleotides not matched to a gene: 8. Using reference TRBV25-1 and TRBJ2-1 for the parts outside the CDR3, the full variable domain is EADIYQTPRYLVIGTGKKITLECSQTMGHDKMYWYQQDPGMELHLIHYSYGVNSTEKGDLSSESTVSRIRTEHFPLTLESARPSHTSQYLCASRRTSVGEQFFGPGTRLTVL.

A remark on this clone: This same CDR3 is encoded by further DNA sequences in the sample. The V and J genes are TRBV6-1 and TRBJ1-5; tentatively, D is TRBD1 (6 bases). The V end lost 2 bases, the J end lost 1 base, and 9 bases lay between the germline ends. This CDR3 comprises 15 residues. Germline CDR1 is MNHNS and CDR2 is SASEGT. CDR3 sequence reads: CASSEIDRSNQPQHF. The CDR3 bases are TGTGCCAGCAGTGAAATAGACAGGAGCAATCAGCCCCAGCATTTT.

The rearrangement uses TRBV4-2 and TRBJ2-2; D not resolved. CDR1 and CDR2 (germline): LGHNA, YNFKEQ. The CDR3 runs 15 residues. The germline V and J ends were trimmed by 0 bases and 2 bases, with 7 bases remaining between them. CDR3 loop: CASSQDRVNTGELFF. The CDR3 nucleotides are TGTGCCAGCAGCCAAGATCGGGTCAACACCGGGGAGCTGTTTTTT.

This sequence joins TRBV9 and TRBJ2-3, with 7 bases matching TRBD2. V trimming: 0 bases; J trimming: 6 bases; junction bases outside the gene matches: 10. The germline V gene has CDR1 SGDLS and CDR2 YYNGEE. The length of the CDR3 is 16 residues. The CDR3 here is CASSVGREGDGDTQYF. The CDR3 DNA reads TGTGCCAGCAGCGTAGGGAGGGAGGGAGACGGGGATACGCAGTATTTT.

CDR3 nucleotides: TGCGCCAGCAGCGTGTTCGGGTTCGCCGGGGAGCTGTTTTTT. Its translation: CASSVFGFAGELFF. The gene calls are TRBV5-1 and TRBJ2-2; no definite D call. Germline CDR1 and CDR2: SGHRS and YFSETQ. The V end was cut by 4 bases, the J end by 6 bases, with 13 bases between. The CDR3 contains 14 residues. Drawing the rest from reference TRBV5-1 and TRBJ2-2, the complete variable domain is KAGVTQTPRYLIKTRGQQVTLSCSPISGHRSVSWYQQTPGQGLQFLFEYFSETQRNKGNFPGRFSGRQFSNSRSEMNVSTLELGDSALYLCASSVFGFAGELFFGEGSRLTVL.

This clone was detected only once. The chain links TRBV5-1 to TRBJ1-2, with TRBD1 matching 9 bases. The CDR3 contains 16 residues. Unmatched junction bases numbered 7, after V lost 4 bases and J lost 0 bases. Germline V gene data show CDR1 as SGHRS and CDR2 as YFSETQ. This CDR3 is CASSPGTGRTNYGYTF. The CDR3 region has the DNA TGCGCCAGCAGCCCAGGGACAGGGAGAACTAACTATGGCTACACCTTC. The full variable domain, rest sourced from reference TRBV5-1 and TRBJ1-2, is KAGVTQTPRYLIKTRGQQVTLSCSPISGHRSVSWYQQTPGQGLQFLFEYFSETQRNKGNFPGRFSGRQFSNSRSEMNVSTLELGDSALYLCASSPGTGRTNYGYTFGSGTRLTVV.

The chain couples TRBV29-1 to TRBJ1-1; 8 nucleotides agree with TRBD1. The J segment lost 8 bases and the V segment lost 5 bases, leaving 7 bases of the junction unmatched. The CDR3 loop spans 12 amino acids. Germline CDR1 reads SQVTM; CDR2 reads ANQGSEA. CDR3 residues: CSVKQGAPEAFF. The CDR3 coding sequence is TGCAGCGTTAAGCAGGGGGCACCCGAAGCTTTCTTT.

The chain uses TRBV4-1 and TRBJ1-2, with D possibly matching TRBD1 (5 bases). V was cut by 2 bases and J by 14 bases, with 24 bases left in between. CDR1 is MGHRA, CDR2 YSYEKL, per germline. This CDR3 region has 15 residues. The CDR3, as DNA: TGCGCCAGCAGCCAACCTCCCCGGGGGAGGGGAACTAAGACCTTC. It codes for CASSQPPRGRGTKTF.

V is TRBV11-3 and J is TRBJ2-3; 10 bases map to TRBD2. Per the germline V gene, CDR1 is SGHNT and CDR2 is YENEEA. The CDR3 contains 15 residues. The junction had 6 bases not matched to a gene; V was cut back by 4 bases and J by 5 bases. CDR3 in DNA: TGTGCCAGCAGCTCGAGCGGGGGGGTTGAAGATACGCAGTATTTT. Its translation: CASSSSGGVEDTQYF.

The chain recombines TRBV18 with TRBJ2-5; D gene uncertain. Germline V gene lookup returns CDR1 KGHSH and CDR2 LQKENI. This CDR3 contains 12 residues. Trimming pared 3 bases from V and 0 bases from J, leaving 2 bases between. The CDR3 DNA reads as TGTGCCAGCTCACCCAACCAAGAGACCCAGTACTTC. Amino acids: CASSPNQETQYF.

By share of the sample, this clone is medium-sized. This rearrangement joins TRBV19 to TRBJ2-6; D is perhaps TRBD1 (6 bases). The V gene lost 4 bases and the J gene lost 4 bases, with 14 bases spanning the gap. The V gene's germline CDR1 is LNHDA and CDR2 SQIVND (reference sequence). This CDR3 comprises 16 residues. The CDR3, as DNA: TGTGCCAGTAGTAACCTACAGGGAACCGGGGCCAACGTCCTGACTTTC. Translating gives CASSNLQGTGANVLTF.

The chain has TRBV5-1 and TRBJ2-2, with TRBD1 matching over 9 bases. With V trimmed by 0 bases and J by 7 bases, 7 bases remained unmatched. This CDR3 is built from 16 residues. Germline assignment: CDR1 SGHRS and CDR2 YFSETQ. DNA of the CDR3: TGCGCCAGCAGCTTGGTGGGACAGGGAAGTGGCGGGGAGCTGTTTTTT. Translated: CASSLVGQGSGGELFF.

The J gene is TRBJ2-5, the V gene TRBV2, with D hard to call. V lost 4 bases, J lost 2 bases, and 5 bases lay in between. This CDR3 comprises 12 residues. The germline V gene has CDR1 SNHLY and CDR2 FYNNEI. The CDR3 protein is CASSVLQETQYF. As DNA, the CDR3 is TGTGCCAGCAGTGTACTACAAGAGACCCAGTACTTC.

J is TRBJ2-5 and V is TRBV5-4, with TRBD1 matching over 9 bases. TRBJ2-7 explains the end of the DNA better; the J call may be wrong. The length of the CDR3 is 15 residues. Germline values: CDR1 SGHNT, CDR2 YYREEE (reference sequence). The CDR3, as DNA: TGTGCCAGCAGCTTGTCTGGGACAGGGCCCTACGAGCAGTACTTC. Translation gives CASSLSGTGPYEQYF.

The table lists this clone with a few counts. The chain links TRBV10-3 to TRBJ2-5, with D possibly called TRBD1 or TRBD2 (5 bases each). The CDR3 covers 13 residues. Germline V lookup: CDR1 ENHRY, CDR2 SYGVKD. V dropped 6 bases and J dropped 1 base, with 9 bases sitting between them. CDR3 protein: CAISEGLQETQYF. The CDR3 nucleotides read TGTGCCATCAGCGAGGGGCTCCAAGAGACCCAGTACTTC.

The gene calls are TRBV7-3 and TRBJ2-1; 9 bases align to TRBD2. The CDR3 is 15 amino acids. From germline, CDR1 is SGHTA and CDR2 FQGTGA. Trimming took 4 bases from V and 6 from J; bases not matched to a gene: 7. The CDR3: CASSSQRGAGNEQFF. In nucleotides, the CDR3 is TGTGCCAGCAGCTCCCAGCGGGGGGCGGGCAATGAGCAGTTCTTC. The whole variable domain, filled in from reference TRBV7-3 and TRBJ2-1, reads GAGVSQTPSNKVTEKGKYVELRCDPISGHTALYWYRQSLGQGPEFLIYFQGTGAADDSGLPNDRFFAVRPEGSVSTLKIQRTERGDSAVYLCASSSQRGAGNEQFFGPGTRLTVL.

This chain uses TRBV6-6 with TRBJ2-7; the D is unclear. The germline V and J ends were trimmed by 4 bases and 4 bases, with 8 bases remaining between them. Germline V gene sequence: CDR1 MNHNY, CDR2 SVGAGI (reference sequence). There are 12 residues in the CDR3. The CDR3 region is CASSFGDYEQYF. In DNA form, the CDR3 reads TGTGCCAGCAGTTTCGGAGATTACGAGCAGTACTTC.

The V gene is TRBV5-4, the J gene TRBJ1-5; D not certain. Deletions cut 2 bases from V and 6 bases from J, with 15 bases between. CDR1 is SGHNT and CDR2 is YYREEE in the germline V gene (reference sequence). The CDR3 is 15 amino acids. The CDR3 DNA is TGTGCCAGCAGCTTCGACGGAATCCAGGCTCAGCCCCAGCATTTT. This translates into CASSFDGIQAQPQHF.